These 17 T cell receptor beta chains came from one sample sequenced in a study of blood T cell repertoires in COVID-19. The table came from immunoSEQ multiplex PCR; TCRdb's copy has only in-frame clones and leaves some out. Seen here are 200,000 to 300,000 clones, around 89% observed once, and the top ten hold around 4%. The specimen sequenced was PBMCs or T cells enriched from blood (not recorded which). Every receptor here comes from a woman aged 25 to 39 who had recovered from COVID-19.

The chain has TRBV7-8 and TRBJ2-1; tentatively, D is TRBD1 (7 bases). CDR3 size: 15 residues. V dropped 5 bases and J dropped 1 base, with 12 bases sitting between them. Germline CDR1 is SGHVS and CDR2 is FQNEAQ. The CDR3 DNA sequence: TGTGCCAGCAGCCGGCGGGACAGATCCTACAATGAGCAGTTCTTC. This translates into CASSRRDRSYNEQFF.

V is TRBV3-1 (or the pseudogene TRBV3-2) and J is TRBJ2-4; 7 bases match TRBD2. The V gene's germline CDR1 is LGHDT and CDR2 YNNKEL (reference sequence). The CDR3 extends over 16 amino acids. The V and J ends lost 1 base and 8 bases, in that order; junction bases with no gene match: 11. CDR3 bases: TGTGCCAGCAGCCAAGTGCCCCTGGGGGGAGGGGACATTCAGTACTTC. Protein product: CASSQVPLGGGDIQYF.

The chain joins TRBV28 to TRBJ1-2; no reliable D call. The CDR3 contains 14 residues. Trimming stripped 4 bases from V and 0 bases from J, with 9 bases between. Germline values: CDR1 MDHEN, CDR2 SYDVKM. The chain's CDR3 is CASSYRQSNYGYTF. The CDR3 coding sequence is TGTGCCAGCAGTTACCGACAATCTAACTATGGCTACACCTTC.

This clone came up a few times. The rearrangement uses TRBV9 and TRBJ1-3; D is unresolved. Germline-derived CDR1 and CDR2 are SGDLS and YYNGEE. Trimming cost V 0 bases and J 4 bases, with 11 bases left between them. The CDR3 totals 15 residues. DNA of the CDR3: TGTGCCAGCAGCGTAGGTACGCTGGCCGGAAACACCATATATTTT. This sequence encodes CASSVGTLAGNTIYF.

CDR3 nucleotide sequence: TGTGCCACCAGTGCCCCGACTAGCGGGTGGGGGGAGCAGTTCTTC. It specifies CATSAPTSGWGEQFF. This chain joins TRBV24-1 and TRBJ2-1; 10 nucleotides match TRBD2. Germline CDR1 KGHDR, CDR2 SFDVKD. The V gene end was trimmed by 5 bases and the J gene end by 10 bases; junction bases not matched to a gene: 10. The CDR3 sequence is 15 residues long.

The chain joins TRBV19 to TRBJ1-3, with TRBD1 as a possible D gene (5 bases). The CDR3 has 16 amino acids. Trimming took 4 bases from V and 4 from J, leaving 17 bases between them. CDR1 is LNHDA and CDR2 is SQIVND in the germline V gene (reference sequence). CDR3 nucleotides: TGTGCCAGTAGTAGCGATCGGACACGGTGGGGAAACACCATATATTTT. It translates to CASSSDRTRWGNTIYF.

V is TRBV14 and J is TRBJ1-6; 10 positions agree with TRBD1. The CDR3 contains 15 residues. Germline V gene data show CDR1 as SGHDN and CDR2 as FVKESK. J lost 9 bases, V lost 2 bases, and 4 bases had no gene match. This CDR3 reads CASSQTRQGASPLHF. CDR3 DNA: TGTGCCAGCAGCCAAACCAGACAGGGGGCTTCACCCCTCCACTTT.

The V gene is TRBV6-2 or TRBV6-3, the J gene TRBJ2-7; the D gene is possibly TRBD1 (5 bases). This CDR3 has 13 amino acids. Germline lookup yields CDR1 MNHEY and CDR2 SVGEGT. V lost 6 bases and J lost 5, with 14 bases in between. The CDR3 here is CASSIGHLNEQYF. DNA of the CDR3: TGTGCCAGCAGCATAGGACATCTGAACGAGCAGTACTTC.

The chain uses TRBV9 and TRBJ2-7, with D hard to call. V was cut by 4 bases and J by 6 bases, with 11 bases left in between. The V gene's germline CDR1 is SGDLS and CDR2 YYNGEE. The CDR3 sequence is 12 residues long. CDR3 in DNA: TGTGCCAGCAGCCCCGCGCGAGGCGAGCAGTACTTC. Amino acids: CASSPARGEQYF.

This chain connects TRBV2 to TRBJ1-2; no firm D call. The CDR3 is 15 amino acids. CDR1 is SNHLY, CDR2 FYNNEI, per germline. Trimming stripped 0 bases from V and 7 bases from J, with 15 bases between. Here the CDR3 DNA reads TGTGCCAGCAGTGAAGCGTTGGGGAGATTCGGTGGCTACACCTTC. Its protein product is CASSEALGRFGGYTF.

J is TRBJ2-7 and V is TRBV2; the D gene is possibly TRBD2 (7 bases). Germline lookup yields CDR1 SNHLY and CDR2 FYNNEI. This CDR3 comprises 17 residues. V lost 2 bases and J lost 4, with 21 bases in between. The CDR3 region is CASSERGDGGTIYEQYF. The CDR3 DNA is TGTGCCAGCAGTGAAAGGGGGGACGGGGGGACCATTTACGAGCAGTACTTC.

J is TRBJ1-1 and V is TRBV7-8; TRBD1 might be the D (6 bases). Germline V gene lookup returns CDR1 SGHVS and CDR2 FQNEAQ. The CDR3 extends over 15 amino acids. The V end lost 5 bases, the J end lost 1 base, and 14 bases lay between the germline ends. The CDR3 sequence: CASSPQRGQNTEAFF. The CDR3 DNA reads TGTGCCAGCAGCCCACAGAGGGGACAGAACACTGAAGCTTTCTTT.

The chain recombines TRBV15 with TRBJ1-3; TRBD1 is a possible D gene (5 bases). This CDR3 contains 16 residues. V lost 5 bases to trimming and J lost 0 bases, with 14 bases between them. The germline V gene has CDR1 LNHNV and CDR2 YYDKDF (reference sequence). CDR3 residues: CATSPRRQISGNTIYF. In nucleotides, the CDR3 is TGTGCCACCAGCCCTCGCCGACAGATCTCTGGAAACACCATATATTTT. Filled out from reference TRBV15 and TRBJ1-3, the complete variable domain reads DAMVIQNPRYQVTQFGKPVTLSCSQTLNHNVMYWYQQKSSQAPKLLFHYYDKDFNNEADTPDNFQSRRPNTSFCFLDIRSPGLGDTAMYLCATSPRRQISGNTIYFGEGSWLTVV.

This clone was counted many times. The V call is TRBV9, the J call TRBJ2-2, with 7 bases fitting TRBD2. V dropped 4 bases and J dropped 5; count of bases not matched to a gene: 8. There are 15 residues in the CDR3. Germline CDR1 is SGDLS and CDR2 is YYNGEE. CDR3 loop: CASSPRTSQTGELFF. The CDR3 coding sequence is TGTGCCAGCAGCCCCCGGACTAGTCAGACCGGGGAGCTGTTTTTT. The whole variable domain, filled in from reference TRBV9 and TRBJ2-2, reads DSGVTQTPKHLITATGQRVTLRCSPRSGDLSVYWYQQSLDQGLQFLIQYYNGEERAKGNILERFSAQQFPDLHSELNLSSLELGDSALYFCASSPRTSQTGELFFGEGSRLTVL.

In the case of this clone: In the same sample, other DNA sequences code for this CDR3. V usage is TRBV3-1 (or the pseudogene TRBV3-2) and J usage is TRBJ2-3; 8 bases are shared with TRBD2. V lost 6 bases to trimming and J lost 0 bases; unmatched junction nucleotides: 5. CDR1 and CDR2 from the germline V gene are LGHDT and YNNKEL (reference sequence). CDR3 length: 15 residues. The CDR3 reads CASSLTSGSTDTQYF. In nucleotides, the CDR3 is TGTGCCAGCAGTCTAACTAGCGGTAGCACAGATACGCAGTATTTT.

CDR3 DNA: TGTGCCACCAGTGCCCGCGACCCGGGGACCCAGTACTTC. This translates into CATSARDPGTQYF. This chain links TRBV24-1 with TRBJ2-5; D unclear. Germline V gene data show CDR1 as KGHDR and CDR2 as SFDVKD. CDR3 length: 13 residues. V was cut by 5 bases and J by 7 bases, with 13 bases left in between.

The V gene is TRBV27, the J gene TRBJ2-7, with 12 nucleotides matching TRBD2. The length of the CDR3 is 19 residues. Germline CDR1 is MNHEY and CDR2 is SMNVEV (reference sequence). The V and J ends lost 6 bases and 2 bases, in that order; junction bases with no gene match: 17. CDR3 sequence reads: CASSLHTRLAGEPAYEQYF. Written as DNA, the CDR3 is TGTGCCAGCAGCTTGCACACCAGACTAGCGGGAGAACCGGCCTACGAGCAGTACTTC.